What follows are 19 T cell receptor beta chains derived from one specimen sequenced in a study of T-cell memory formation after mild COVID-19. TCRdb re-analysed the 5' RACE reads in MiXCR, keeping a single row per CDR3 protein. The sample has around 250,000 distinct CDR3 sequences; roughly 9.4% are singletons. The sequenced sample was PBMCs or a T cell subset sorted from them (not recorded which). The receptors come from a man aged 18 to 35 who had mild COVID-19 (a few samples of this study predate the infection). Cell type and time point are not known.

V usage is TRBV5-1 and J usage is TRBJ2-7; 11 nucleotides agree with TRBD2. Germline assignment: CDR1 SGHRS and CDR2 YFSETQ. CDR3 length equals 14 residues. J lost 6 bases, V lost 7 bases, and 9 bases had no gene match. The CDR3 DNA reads TGCGCCAGCGGGGCCGGGACTAGCGGAGGCGAGCAGTACTTC. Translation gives CASGAGTSGGEQYF.

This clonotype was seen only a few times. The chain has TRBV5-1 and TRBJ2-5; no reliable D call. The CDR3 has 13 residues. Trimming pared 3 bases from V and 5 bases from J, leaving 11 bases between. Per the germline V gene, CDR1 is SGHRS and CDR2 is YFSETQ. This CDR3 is CASSSSLSETQYF. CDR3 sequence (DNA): TGCGCCAGCAGCTCGTCCCTTAGTGAGACCCAGTACTTC.

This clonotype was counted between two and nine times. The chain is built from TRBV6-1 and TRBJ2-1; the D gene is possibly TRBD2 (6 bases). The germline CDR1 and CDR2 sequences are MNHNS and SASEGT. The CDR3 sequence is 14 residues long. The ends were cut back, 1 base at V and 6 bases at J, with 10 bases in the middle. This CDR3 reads CASSEGGGFNEQFF. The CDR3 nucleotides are TGTGCCAGCAGTGAAGGCGGAGGGTTCAATGAGCAGTTCTTC.

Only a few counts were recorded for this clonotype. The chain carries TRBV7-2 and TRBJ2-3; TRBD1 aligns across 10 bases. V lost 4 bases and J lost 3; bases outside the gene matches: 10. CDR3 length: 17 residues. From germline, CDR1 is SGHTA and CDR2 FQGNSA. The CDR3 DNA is TGTGCCAGCAGCTCCCCTTGGACAGGGGGGAAAACAGATACGCAGTATTTT. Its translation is CASSSPWTGGKTDTQYF. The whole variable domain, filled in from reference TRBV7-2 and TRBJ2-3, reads GAGVSQSPSNKVTEKGKDVELRCDPISGHTALYWYRQSLGQGLEFLIYFQGNSAPDKSGLPSDRFSAERTGGSVSTLTIQRTQQEDSAVYLCASSSPWTGGKTDTQYFGPGTRLTVL.

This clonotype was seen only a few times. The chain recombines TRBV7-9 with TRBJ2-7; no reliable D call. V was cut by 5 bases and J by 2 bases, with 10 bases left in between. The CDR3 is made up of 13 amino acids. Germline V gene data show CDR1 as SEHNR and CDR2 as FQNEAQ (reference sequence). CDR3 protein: CASSPDQPYEQYF. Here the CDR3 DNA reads TGTGCCAGCAGCCCCGATCAGCCCTACGAGCAGTACTTC.

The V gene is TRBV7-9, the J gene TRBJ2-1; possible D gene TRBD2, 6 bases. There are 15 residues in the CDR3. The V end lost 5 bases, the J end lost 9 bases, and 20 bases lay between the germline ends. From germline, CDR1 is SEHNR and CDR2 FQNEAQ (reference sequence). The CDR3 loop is CASSPGLSLISEQFF. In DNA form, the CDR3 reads TGTGCCAGCAGCCCCGGACTATCCCTGATCAGTGAGCAGTTCTTC.

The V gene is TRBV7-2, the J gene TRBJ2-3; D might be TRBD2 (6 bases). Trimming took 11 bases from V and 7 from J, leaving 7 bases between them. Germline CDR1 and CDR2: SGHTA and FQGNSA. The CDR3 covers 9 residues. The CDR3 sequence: CARGYTQYF. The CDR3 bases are TGTGCCCGGGGGTATACGCAGTATTTT.

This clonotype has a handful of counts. CDR3 DNA: TGCGCCAGCAGCCAGCGGGGTCTTAACACCGGGGAGCTGTTTTTT. Residues: CASSQRGLNTGELFF. V and J are TRBV4-3 and TRBJ2-2; perhaps TRBD2 as D (6 bases). This CDR3 comprises 15 residues. V lost 3 bases, J lost 2 bases, and 10 bases lay in between. Germline CDR1 and CDR2: LGHNA and YSLEER.

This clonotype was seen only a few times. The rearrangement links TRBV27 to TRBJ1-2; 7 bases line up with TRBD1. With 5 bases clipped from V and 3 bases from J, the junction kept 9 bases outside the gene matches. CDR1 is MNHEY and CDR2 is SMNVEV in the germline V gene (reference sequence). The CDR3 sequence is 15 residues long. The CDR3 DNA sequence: TGTGCCAGCAGTCTCGGAGGGGGCTGGGACTATGGCTACACCTTC. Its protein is CASSLGGGWDYGYTF.

The CDR3 region has the DNA TGTGCCAGCAGACCGACAGGGGGCACAGATACGCAGTATTTT. Amino acid sequence: CASRPTGGTDTQYF. This chain uses TRBV12-3 or TRBV12-4 with TRBJ2-3; 8 nucleotides align to TRBD1. This CDR3 is 14 amino acids long. V was clipped by 6 bases and J by 1 base; unmatched bases: 3.

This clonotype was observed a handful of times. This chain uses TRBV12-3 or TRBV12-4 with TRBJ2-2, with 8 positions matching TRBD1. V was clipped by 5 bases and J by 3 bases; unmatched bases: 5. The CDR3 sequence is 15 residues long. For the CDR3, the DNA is TGTGCCAGCAGTCAACAGGGGGGATACACCGGGGAGCTGTTTTTT. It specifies CASSQQGGYTGELFF.

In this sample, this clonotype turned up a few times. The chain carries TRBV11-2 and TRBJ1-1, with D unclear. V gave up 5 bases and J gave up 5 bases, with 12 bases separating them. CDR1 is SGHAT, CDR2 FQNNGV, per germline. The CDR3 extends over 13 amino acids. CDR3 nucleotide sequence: TGTGCCAGCAGCCCTAGTCCGGGGACTGAAGCTTTCTTT. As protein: CASSPSPGTEAFF.

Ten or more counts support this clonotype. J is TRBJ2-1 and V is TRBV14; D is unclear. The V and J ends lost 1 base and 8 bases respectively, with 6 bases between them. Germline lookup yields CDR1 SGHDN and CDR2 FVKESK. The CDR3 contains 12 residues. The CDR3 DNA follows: TGTGCCAGCAGCCAAGCCAACTATGAGCAGTTCTTC. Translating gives CASSQANYEQFF. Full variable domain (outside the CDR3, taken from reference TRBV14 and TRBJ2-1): EAGVTQFPSHSVIEKGQTVTLRCDPISGHDNLYWYRRVMGKEIKFLLHFVKESKQDESGMPNNRFLAERTGGTYSTLKVQPAELEDSGVYFCASSQANYEQFFGPGTRLTVL.

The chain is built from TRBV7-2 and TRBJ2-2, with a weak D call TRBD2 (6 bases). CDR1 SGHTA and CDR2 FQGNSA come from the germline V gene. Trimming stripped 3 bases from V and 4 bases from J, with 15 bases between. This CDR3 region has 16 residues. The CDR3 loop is CASSLGLREPTGELFF. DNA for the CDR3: TGTGCCAGCAGCTTGGGACTTCGGGAGCCCACCGGGGAGCTGTTTTTT. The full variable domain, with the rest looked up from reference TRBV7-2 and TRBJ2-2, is GAGVSQSPSNKVTEKGKDVELRCDPISGHTALYWYRQSLGQGLEFLIYFQGNSAPDKSGLPSDRFSAERTGGSVSTLTIQRTQQEDSAVYLCASSLGLREPTGELFFGEGSRLTVL.

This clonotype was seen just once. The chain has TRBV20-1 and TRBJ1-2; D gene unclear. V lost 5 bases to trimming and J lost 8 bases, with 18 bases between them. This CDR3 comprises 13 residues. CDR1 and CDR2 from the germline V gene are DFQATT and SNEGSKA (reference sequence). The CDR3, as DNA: TGCAGTGCTCCCGATACACTTTTCGGGGGCTACACCTTC. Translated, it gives CSAPDTLFGGYTF.

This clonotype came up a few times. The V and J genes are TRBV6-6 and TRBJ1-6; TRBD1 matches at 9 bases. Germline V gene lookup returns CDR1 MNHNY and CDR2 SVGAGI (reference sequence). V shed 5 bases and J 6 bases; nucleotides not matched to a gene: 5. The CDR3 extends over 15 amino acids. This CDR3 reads CASSPLTGGNSPLHF. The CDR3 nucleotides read TGTGCCAGCAGTCCTTTGACAGGGGGTAATTCACCCCTCCACTTT.

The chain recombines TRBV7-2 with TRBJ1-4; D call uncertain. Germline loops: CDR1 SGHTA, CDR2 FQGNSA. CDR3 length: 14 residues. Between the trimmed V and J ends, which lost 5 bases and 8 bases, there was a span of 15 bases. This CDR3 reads CASSPTQTAEKLFF. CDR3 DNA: TGTGCCAGCAGCCCGACGCAAACAGCAGAAAAACTGTTTTTT.

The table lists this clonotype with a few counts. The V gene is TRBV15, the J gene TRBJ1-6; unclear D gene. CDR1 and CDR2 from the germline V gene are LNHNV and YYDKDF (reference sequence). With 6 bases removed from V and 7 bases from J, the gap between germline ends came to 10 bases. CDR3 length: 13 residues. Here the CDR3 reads CATRGRSNSPLHF. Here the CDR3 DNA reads TGTGCCACCAGAGGACGGAGCAATTCACCCCTCCACTTT.

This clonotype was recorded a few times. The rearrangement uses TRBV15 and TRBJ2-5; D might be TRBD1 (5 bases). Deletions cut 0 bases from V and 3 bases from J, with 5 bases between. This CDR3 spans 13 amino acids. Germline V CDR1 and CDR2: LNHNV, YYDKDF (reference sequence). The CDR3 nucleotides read TGTGCCACCAGCAGAGACAGGGAAGAGACCCAGTACTTC. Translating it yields CATSRDREETQYF.